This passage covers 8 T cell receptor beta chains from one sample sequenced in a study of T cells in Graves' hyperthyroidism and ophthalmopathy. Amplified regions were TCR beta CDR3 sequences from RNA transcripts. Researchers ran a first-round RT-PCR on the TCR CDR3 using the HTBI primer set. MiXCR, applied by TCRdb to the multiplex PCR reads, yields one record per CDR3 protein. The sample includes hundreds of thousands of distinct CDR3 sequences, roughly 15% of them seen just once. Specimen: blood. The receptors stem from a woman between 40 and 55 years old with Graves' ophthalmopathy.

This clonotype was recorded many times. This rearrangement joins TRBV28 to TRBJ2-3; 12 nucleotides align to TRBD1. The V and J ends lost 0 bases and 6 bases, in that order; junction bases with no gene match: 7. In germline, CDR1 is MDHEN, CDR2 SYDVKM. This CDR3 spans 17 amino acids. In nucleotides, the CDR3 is TGTGCCAGCAGTTTATGGAGCGGGACAGGGGGCAGGGATACGCAGTATTTT. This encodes CASSLWSGTGGRDTQYF.

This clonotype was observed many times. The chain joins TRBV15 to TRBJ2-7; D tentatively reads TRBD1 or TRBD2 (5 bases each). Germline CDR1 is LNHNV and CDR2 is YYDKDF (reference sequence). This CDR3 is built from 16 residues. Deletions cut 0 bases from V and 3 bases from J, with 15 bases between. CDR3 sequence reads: CATSRDPGATSYEQYF. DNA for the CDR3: TGTGCCACCAGCAGAGATCCTGGGGCCACTAGCTACGAGCAGTACTTC.

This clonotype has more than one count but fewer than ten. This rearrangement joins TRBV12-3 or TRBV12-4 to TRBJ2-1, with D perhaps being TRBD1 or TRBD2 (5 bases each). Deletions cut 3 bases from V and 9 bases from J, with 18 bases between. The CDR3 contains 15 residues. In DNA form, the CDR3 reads TGTGCCAGCAGTTTCAGGGACCCTGTATCCGTTGAGCAGTTCTTC. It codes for CASSFRDPVSVEQFF.

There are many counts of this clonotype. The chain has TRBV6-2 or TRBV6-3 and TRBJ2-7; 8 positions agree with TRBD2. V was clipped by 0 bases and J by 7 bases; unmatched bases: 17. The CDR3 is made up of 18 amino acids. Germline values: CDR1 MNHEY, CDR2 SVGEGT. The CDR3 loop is CASSYSRRLTAGAVEQYF. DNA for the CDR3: TGTGCCAGCAGTTACTCGAGGAGGCTAACAGCGGGAGCAGTAGAGCAGTACTTC.

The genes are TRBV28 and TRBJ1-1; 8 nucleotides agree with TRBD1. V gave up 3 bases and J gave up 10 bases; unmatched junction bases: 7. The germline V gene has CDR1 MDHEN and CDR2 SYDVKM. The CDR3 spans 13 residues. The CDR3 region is CASSLVSGQGAFF. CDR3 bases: TGTGCCAGCAGTTTGGTATCCGGACAGGGAGCTTTCTTT. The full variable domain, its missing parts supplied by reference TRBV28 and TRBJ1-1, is DVKVTQSSRYLVKRTGEKVFLECVQDMDHENMFWYRQDPGLGLRLIYFSYDVKMKEKGDIPEGYSVSREKKERFSLILESASTNQTSMYLCASSLVSGQGAFFGQGTRLTVV.

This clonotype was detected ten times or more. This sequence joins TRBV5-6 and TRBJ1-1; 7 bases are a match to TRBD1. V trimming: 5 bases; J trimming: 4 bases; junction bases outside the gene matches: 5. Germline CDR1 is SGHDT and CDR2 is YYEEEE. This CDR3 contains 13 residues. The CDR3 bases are TGTGCCAGCAGTGTCGACAGGGTCACTGAAGCTTTCTTT. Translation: CASSVDRVTEAFF.

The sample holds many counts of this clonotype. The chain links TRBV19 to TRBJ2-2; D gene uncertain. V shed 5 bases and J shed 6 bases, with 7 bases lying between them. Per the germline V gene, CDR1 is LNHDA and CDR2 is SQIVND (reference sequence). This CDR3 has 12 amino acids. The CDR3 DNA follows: TGTGCCAGTAGTCGGCAGGCCGGGGAGCTGTTTTTT. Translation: CASSRQAGELFF.

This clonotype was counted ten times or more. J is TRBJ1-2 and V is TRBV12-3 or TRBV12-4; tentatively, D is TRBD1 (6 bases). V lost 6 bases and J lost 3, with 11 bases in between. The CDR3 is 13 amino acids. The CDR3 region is CASRKQGDYGYTF. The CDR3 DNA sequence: TGTGCCAGCAGAAAACAGGGTGACTATGGCTACACCTTC.